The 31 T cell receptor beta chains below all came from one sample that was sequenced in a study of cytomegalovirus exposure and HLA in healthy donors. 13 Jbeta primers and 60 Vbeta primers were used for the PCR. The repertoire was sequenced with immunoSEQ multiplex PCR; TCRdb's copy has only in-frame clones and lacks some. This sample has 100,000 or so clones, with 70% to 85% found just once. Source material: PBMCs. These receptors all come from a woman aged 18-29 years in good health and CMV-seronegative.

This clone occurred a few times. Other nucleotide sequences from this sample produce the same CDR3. The CDR3 reads CASSLRTSHISTDTQYF. The CDR3 nucleotides read TGTGCCAGCAGCCTTAGGACTAGCCACATTAGCACAGATACGCAGTATTTT. V is TRBV5-4 and J is TRBJ2-3; TRBD2 aligns across 8 bases. Germline V lookup: CDR1 SGHNT, CDR2 YYREEE (reference sequence). The CDR3 spans 17 residues. Germline trimming cut 4 bases from V and 0 bases from J; bases unmatched to any gene: 10.

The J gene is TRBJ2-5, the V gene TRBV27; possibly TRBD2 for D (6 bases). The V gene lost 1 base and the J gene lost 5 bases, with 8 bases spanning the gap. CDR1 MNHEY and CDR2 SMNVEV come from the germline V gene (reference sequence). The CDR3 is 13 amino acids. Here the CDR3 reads CASSLFAGETQYF. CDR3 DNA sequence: TGTGCCAGCAGTTTATTCGCGGGGGAGACCCAGTACTTC.

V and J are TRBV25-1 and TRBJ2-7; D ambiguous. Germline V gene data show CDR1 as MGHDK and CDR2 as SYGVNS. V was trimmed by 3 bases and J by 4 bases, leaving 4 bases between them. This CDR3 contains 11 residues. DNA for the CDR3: TGTGCCAGCAGTGACGGGTACGAGCAGTACTTC. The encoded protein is CASSDGYEQYF.

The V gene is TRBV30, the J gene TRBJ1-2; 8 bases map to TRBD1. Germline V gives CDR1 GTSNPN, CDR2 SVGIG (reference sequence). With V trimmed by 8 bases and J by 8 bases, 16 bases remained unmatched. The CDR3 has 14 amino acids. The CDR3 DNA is TGTGCCGACCATTACCCCGGACAGGGCAGGGGCTACACCTTC. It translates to CADHYPGQGRGYTF.

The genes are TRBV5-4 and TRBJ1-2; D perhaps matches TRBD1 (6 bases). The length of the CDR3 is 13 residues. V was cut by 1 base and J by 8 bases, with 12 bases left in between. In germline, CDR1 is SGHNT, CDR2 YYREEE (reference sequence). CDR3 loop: CASSLLDSRGYTF. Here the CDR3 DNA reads TGTGCCAGCAGCTTGTTGGACAGCAGGGGCTACACCTTC. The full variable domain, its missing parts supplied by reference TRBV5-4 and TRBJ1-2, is ETGVTQSPTHLIKTRGQQVTLRCSSQSGHNTVSWYQQALGQGPQFIFQYYREEENGRGNFPPRFSGLQFPNYSSELNVNALELDDSALYLCASSLLDSRGYTFGSGTRLTVV.

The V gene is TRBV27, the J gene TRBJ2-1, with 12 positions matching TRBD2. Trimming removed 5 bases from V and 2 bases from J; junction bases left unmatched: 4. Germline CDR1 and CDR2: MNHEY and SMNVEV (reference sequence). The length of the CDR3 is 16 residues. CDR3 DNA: TGTGCCAGCAGTCTCCGACTAGCGGGGGCCTACAATGAGCAGTTCTTC. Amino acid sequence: CASSLRLAGAYNEQFF.

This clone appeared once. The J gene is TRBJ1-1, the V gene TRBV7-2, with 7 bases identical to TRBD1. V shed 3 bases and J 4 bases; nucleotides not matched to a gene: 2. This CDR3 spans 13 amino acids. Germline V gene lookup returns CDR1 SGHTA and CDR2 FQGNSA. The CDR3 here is CASSFAGGTEAFF. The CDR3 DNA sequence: TGTGCCAGCAGCTTCGCAGGGGGCACTGAAGCTTTCTTT.

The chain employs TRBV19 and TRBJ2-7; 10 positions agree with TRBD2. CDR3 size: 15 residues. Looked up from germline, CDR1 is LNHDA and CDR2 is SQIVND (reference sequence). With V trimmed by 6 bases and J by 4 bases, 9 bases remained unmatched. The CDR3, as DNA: TGTGCCAGTAGCGCAACAACTAGCGGGACATACGAGCAGTACTTC. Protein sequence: CASSATTSGTYEQYF.

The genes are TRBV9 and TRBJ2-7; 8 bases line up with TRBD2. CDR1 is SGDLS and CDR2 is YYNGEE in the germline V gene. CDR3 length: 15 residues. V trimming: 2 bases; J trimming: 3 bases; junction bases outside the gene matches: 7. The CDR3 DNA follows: TGTGCCAGCAGCGTTTGGGGTAGCGGGATCTACGAGCAGTACTTC. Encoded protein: CASSVWGSGIYEQYF.

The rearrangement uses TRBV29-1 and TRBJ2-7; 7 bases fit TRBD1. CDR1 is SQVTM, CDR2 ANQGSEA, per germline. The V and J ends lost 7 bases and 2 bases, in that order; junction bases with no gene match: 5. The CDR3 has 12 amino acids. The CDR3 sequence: CSARDSPYEQYF. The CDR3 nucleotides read TGCAGCGCCCGGGACAGCCCCTACGAGCAGTACTTC.

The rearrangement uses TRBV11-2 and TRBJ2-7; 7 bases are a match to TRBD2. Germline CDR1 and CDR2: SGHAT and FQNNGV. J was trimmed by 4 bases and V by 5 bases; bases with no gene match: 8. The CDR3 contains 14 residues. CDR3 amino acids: CASSRGLLGYEQYF. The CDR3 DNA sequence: TGTGCCAGCAGCAGGGGACTATTAGGTTACGAGCAGTACTTC.

The DNA for the CDR3 is TGTGCCAGCAGCCGAAGGGACAGAGAAAAACTGTTTTTT. The encoded protein is CASSRRDREKLFF. The rearrangement uses TRBV6-6 and TRBJ1-4; 7 bases map to TRBD1. Germline V CDR1 and CDR2: MNHNY, SVGAGI (reference sequence). The J segment lost 8 bases and the V segment lost 6 bases, leaving 6 bases of the junction unmatched. This CDR3 is built from 13 residues.

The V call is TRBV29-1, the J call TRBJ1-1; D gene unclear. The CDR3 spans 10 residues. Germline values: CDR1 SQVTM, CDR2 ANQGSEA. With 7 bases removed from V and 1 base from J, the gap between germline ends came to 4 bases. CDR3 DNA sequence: TGCAGCGCTACGAACACTGAAGCTTTCTTT. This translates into CSATNTEAFF. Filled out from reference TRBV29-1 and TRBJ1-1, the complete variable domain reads SAVISQKPSRDICQRGTSLTIQCQVDSQVTMMFWYRQQPGQSLTLIATANQGSEATYESGFVIDKFPISRPNLTFSTLTVSNMSPEDSSIYLCSATNTEAFFGQGTRLTVV.

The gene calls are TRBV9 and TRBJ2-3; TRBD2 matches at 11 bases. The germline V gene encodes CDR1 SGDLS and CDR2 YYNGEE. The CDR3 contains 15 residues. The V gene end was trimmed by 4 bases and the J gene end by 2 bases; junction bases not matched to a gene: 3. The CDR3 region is CASSYSGGATDTQYF. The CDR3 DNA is TGTGCCAGCAGCTATAGCGGGGGGGCCACAGATACGCAGTATTTT.

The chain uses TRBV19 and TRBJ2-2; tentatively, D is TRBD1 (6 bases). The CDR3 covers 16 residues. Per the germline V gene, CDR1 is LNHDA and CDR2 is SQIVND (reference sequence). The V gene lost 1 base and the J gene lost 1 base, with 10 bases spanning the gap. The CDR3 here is CASSIGAGENTGELFF. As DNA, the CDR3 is TGTGCCAGTAGTATAGGAGCAGGGGAGAACACCGGGGAGCTGTTTTTT.

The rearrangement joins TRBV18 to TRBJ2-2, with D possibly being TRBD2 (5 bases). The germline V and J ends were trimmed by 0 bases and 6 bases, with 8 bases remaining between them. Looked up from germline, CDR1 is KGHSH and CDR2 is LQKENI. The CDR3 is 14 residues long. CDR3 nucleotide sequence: TGTGCCAGCTCACCACCGGAAGCGGCCGGGGAGCTGTTTTTT. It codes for CASSPPEAAGELFF.

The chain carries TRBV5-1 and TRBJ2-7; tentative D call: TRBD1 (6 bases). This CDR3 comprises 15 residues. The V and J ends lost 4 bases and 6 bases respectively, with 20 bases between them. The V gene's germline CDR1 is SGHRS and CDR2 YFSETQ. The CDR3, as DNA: TGCGCCAGCAGCATCTTACAGGGTCCGACTTTCGAGCAGTACTTC. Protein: CASSILQGPTFEQYF.

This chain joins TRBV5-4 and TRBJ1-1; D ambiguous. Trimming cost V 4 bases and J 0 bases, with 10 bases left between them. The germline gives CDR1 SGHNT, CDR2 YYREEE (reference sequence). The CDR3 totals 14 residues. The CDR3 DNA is TGTGCCAGCAGCCAAGCCGGGTTGAACACTGAAGCTTTCTTT. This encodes CASSQAGLNTEAFF.

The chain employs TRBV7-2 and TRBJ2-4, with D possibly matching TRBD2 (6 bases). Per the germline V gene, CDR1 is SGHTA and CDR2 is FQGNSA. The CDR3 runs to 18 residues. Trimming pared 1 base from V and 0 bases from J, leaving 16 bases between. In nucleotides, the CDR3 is TGTGCCAGCAGCTTAGGGAGAGGGCGGGGAGTAGCCAAAAACATTCAGTACTTC. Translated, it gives CASSLGRGRGVAKNIQYF.

The CDR3: CASSLGQGASYEQYF. The CDR3 DNA follows: TGTGCCAGCAGCTTGGGACAGGGGGCCTCCTACGAGCAGTACTTC. The chain employs TRBV5-4 and TRBJ2-7, with 10 bases identical to TRBD1. V dropped 0 bases and J dropped 0; count of bases not matched to a gene: 0. This CDR3 has 15 amino acids. CDR1 is SGHNT and CDR2 is YYREEE in the germline V gene (reference sequence).

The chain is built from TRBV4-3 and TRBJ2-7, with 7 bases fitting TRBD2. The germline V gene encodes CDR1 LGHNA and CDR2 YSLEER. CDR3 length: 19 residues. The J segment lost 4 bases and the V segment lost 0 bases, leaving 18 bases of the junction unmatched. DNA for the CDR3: TGCGCCAGCAGCCAAGAATCTACGTTATCCGGGGAGGGAGGATACGAGCAGTACTTC. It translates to CASSQESTLSGEGGYEQYF.

The CDR3 loop reads CASSRDRDGGELFF. The DNA for the CDR3 is TGTGCCAGTAGTAGGGACAGGGATGGCGGGGAGCTGTTTTTT. The chain combines TRBV19 with TRBJ2-2; 9 nucleotides agree with TRBD1. CDR1 LNHDA and CDR2 SQIVND come from the germline V gene (reference sequence). Germline trimming cut 4 bases from V and 7 bases from J; bases unmatched to any gene: 4. The CDR3 spans 14 residues.

The CDR3, as DNA: TGTGCCAGCAGCTTAGGTTACGCGGCTTTCTTT. As protein: CASSLGYAAFF. The rearrangement joins TRBV7-9 to TRBJ1-1; D is uncertain. The V end lost 1 base, the J end lost 11 bases, and 8 bases lay between the germline ends. The CDR3 runs to 11 residues. Germline CDR1 and CDR2: SEHNR and FQNEAQ (reference sequence).

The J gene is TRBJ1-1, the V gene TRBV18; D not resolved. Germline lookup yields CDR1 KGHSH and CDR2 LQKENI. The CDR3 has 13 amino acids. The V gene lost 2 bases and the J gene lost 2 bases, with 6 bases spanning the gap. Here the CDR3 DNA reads TGTGCCAGCTCACCAACAGAAAACACTGAAGCTTTCTTT. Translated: CASSPTENTEAFF.

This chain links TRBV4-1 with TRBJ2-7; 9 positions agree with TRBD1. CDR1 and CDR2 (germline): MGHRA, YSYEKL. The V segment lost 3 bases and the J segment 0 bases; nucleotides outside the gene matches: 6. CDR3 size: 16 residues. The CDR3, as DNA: TGCGCCAGCAGCCATCAGGACAGGGGACACTCCTACGAGCAGTACTTC. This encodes CASSHQDRGHSYEQYF.

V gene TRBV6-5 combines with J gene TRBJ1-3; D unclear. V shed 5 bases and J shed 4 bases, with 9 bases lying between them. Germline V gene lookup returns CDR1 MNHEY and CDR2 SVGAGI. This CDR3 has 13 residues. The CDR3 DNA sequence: TGTGCCAGCAGTCTTAGCAAAGGAAACACCATATATTTT. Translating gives CASSLSKGNTIYF.

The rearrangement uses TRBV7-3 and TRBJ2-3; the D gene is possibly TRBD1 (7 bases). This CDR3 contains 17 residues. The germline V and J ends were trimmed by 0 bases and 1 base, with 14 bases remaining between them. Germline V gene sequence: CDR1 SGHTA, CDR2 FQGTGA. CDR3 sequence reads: CASSLTNQGGRTDTQYF. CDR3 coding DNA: TGTGCCAGCAGCTTAACCAATCAGGGGGGCCGCACAGATACGCAGTATTTT.

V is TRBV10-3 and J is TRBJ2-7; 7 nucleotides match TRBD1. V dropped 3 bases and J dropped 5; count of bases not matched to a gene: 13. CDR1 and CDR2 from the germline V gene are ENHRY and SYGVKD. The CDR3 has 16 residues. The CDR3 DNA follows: TGTGCCATCAGTGACCAACAGGGGCAGAGAGGGAACGAGCAGTACTTC. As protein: CAISDQQGQRGNEQYF.

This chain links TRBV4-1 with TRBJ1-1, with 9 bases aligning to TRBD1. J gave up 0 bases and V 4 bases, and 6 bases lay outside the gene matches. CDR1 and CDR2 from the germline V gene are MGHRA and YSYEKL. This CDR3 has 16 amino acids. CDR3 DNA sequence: TGCGCCAGCAGCCGGGGGACAGGGAAAGTGAACACTGAAGCTTTCTTT. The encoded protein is CASSRGTGKVNTEAFF.

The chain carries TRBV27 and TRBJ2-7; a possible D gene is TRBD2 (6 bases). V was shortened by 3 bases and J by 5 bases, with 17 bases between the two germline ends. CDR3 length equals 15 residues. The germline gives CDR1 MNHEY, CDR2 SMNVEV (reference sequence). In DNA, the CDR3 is TGTGCCAGCAGTTTGAGGTTTGCGGGGATCCACGAGCAGTACTTC. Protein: CASSLRFAGIHEQYF.

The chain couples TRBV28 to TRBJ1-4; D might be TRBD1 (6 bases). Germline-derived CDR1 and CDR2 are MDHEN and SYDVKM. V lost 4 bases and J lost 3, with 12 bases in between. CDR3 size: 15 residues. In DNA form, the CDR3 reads TGTGCCAGCAGTTCCCGACAGGCGGCTAATGAAAAACTGTTTTTT. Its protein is CASSSRQAANEKLFF. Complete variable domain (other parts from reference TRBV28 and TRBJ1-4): DVKVTQSSRYLVKRTGEKVFLECVQDMDHENMFWYRQDPGLGLRLIYFSYDVKMKEKGDIPEGYSVSREKKERFSLILESASTNQTSMYLCASSSRQAANEKLFFGSGTQLSVL.